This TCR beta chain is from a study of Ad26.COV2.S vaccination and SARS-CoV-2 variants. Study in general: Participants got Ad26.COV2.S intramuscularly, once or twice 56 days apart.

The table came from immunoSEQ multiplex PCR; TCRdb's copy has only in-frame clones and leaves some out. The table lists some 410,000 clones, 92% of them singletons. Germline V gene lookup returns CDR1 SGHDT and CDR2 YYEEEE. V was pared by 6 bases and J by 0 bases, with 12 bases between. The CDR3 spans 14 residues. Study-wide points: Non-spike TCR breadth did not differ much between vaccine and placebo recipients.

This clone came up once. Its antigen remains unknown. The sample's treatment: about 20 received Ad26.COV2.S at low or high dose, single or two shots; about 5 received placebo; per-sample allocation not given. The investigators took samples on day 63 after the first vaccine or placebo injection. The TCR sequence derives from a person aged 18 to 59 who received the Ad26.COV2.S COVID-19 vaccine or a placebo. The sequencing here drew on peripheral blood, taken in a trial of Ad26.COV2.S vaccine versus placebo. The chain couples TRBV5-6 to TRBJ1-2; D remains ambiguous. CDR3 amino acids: CASTLWGSNYGYTF. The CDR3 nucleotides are TGTGCCAGCACCCTTTGGGGATCTAACTATGGCTACACCTTC.